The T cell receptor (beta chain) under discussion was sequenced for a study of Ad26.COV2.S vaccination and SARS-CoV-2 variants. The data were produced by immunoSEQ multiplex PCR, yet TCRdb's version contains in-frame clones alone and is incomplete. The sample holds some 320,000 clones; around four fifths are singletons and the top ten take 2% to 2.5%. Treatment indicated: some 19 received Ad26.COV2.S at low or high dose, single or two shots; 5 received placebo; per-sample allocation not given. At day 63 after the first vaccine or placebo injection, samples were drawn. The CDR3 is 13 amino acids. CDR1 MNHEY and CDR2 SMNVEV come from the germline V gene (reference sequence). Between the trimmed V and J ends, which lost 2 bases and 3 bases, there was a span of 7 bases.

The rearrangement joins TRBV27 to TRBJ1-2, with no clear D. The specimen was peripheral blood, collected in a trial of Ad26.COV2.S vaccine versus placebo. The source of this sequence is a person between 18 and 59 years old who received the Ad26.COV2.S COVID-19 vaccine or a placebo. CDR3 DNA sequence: TGTGCCAGCAGTTTACAAGTAGACTATGGCTACACCTTC. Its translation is CASSLQVDYGYTF.